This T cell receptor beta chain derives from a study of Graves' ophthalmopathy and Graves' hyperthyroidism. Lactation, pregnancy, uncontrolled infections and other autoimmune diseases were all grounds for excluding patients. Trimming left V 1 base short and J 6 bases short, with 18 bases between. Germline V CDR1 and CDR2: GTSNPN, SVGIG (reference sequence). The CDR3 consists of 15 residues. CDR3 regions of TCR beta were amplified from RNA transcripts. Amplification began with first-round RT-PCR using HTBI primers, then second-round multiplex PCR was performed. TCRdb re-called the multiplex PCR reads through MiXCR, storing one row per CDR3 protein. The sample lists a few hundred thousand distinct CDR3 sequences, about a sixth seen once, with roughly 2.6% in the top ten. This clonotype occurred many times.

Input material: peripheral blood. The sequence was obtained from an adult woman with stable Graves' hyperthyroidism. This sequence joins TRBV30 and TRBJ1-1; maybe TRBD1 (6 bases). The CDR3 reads CAWSAGAGDGSEAFF. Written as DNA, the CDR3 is TGTGCCTGGAGTGCAGGGGCAGGGGACGGATCTGAAGCTTTCTTT.